This note documents a single T cell receptor beta chain sequence. The record originates from a study of blood T cell repertoires in COVID-19. Only in-frame clones appear in the TCRdb table, and some are missing; sequencing was by immunoSEQ multiplex PCR. The sample records about 160,000 clones, more than 75% being singletons. This sequence was found in a man aged 40-49 years who had recovered from COVID-19. The sample was PBMCs or T cells enriched from blood (not recorded which).

The CDR3 reads CATSDRLAAASIDEQFF. For the CDR3, the DNA is TGTGCCACCAGTGACCGACTAGCGGCAGCCAGTATCGATGAGCAGTTCTTC. The chain uses TRBV24-1 and TRBJ2-1, with 9 bases lining up with TRBD2. In germline, CDR1 is KGHDR, CDR2 SFDVKD. After removal of 4 bases from V and 8 bases from J, the junction contained 14 bases not matched to a gene. This CDR3 is built from 17 residues.